What follows describes a single TCR beta chain. This CDR3 has 17 amino acids. After removal of 0 bases from V and 6 bases from J, the junction contained 12 bases not matched to a gene. Per germline, CDR1 LNHNV and CDR2 YYDKDF (reference sequence). This entry comes from a study of blood T cell repertoires in COVID-19. Overall study: Samples of COVID-19 (acute and convalescent) were obtained from the United States, Italy and Spain. T cells, B-cell-depleted T cells, or PBMCs provided the cDNA or gDNA that served as material.

In the original workflow: Reference gene primer amplification gave nucleated cell count estimates. The repertoire was sequenced with immunoSEQ multiplex PCR; TCRdb's copy has only in-frame clones and lacks some. The V and J calls and clone size come from that table; D and trimming were worked out from the DNA. Counted here are tens of thousands of clones, about nine tenths occurring once; the ten biggest clones make up about 2%. The clonotype originates from a man between 50 and 59 years old with acute or convalescent COVID-19. The chain joins TRBV15 to TRBJ1-1, with 8 bases lining up with TRBD1. The specimen was peripheral blood. The CDR3 sequence: CATSRDWGQVSGAEAFF. The CDR3 DNA is TGTGCCACCAGCAGAGATTGGGGACAGGTTTCCGGCGCTGAAGCTTTCTTT.